Below are 9 T cell receptor beta chains sequenced from a single sample in a study of blood T cell repertoires in COVID-19 (dated by TCRdb to 2018 to 2020). Libraries were built with the immunoSEQ multiplex PCR assay. The table comes from immuneACCESS by way of TCRdb, which keeps in-frame sequences with V and J called. Part of the clones is missing from these tables; in studies checked, under half for an unresolved V gene and the rest for unknown reasons. Present in this sample are 80,000 to 100,000 clones, roughly 95% of which were seen just once. Of the sample, around 4.7% falls within the top ten clones. Sequencing was carried out using peripheral blood. The receptor source for this set is a human donor with active COVID-19. The donor label of this sample is uncertain.

J is TRBJ2-1 and V is TRBV11-2; the match to TRBD2 covers 9 bases. V shed 9 bases, J shed 8 bases, and the junction held 11 bases outside the gene matches. CDR1 and CDR2 from the germline V gene are SGHAT and FQNNGV. This CDR3 is built from 14 residues. DNA for the CDR3: TGTGCCAGTGAGGTAGCGGGAGAAGGCTATGAGCAGTTCTTC. Residues: CASEVAGEGYEQFF.

This clone was observed once. The same CDR3 can be traced to other DNA sequences in this sample. The chain links TRBV3-1 (or the pseudogene TRBV3-2) to TRBJ2-7, with 7 bases that match TRBD2. The V gene's germline CDR1 is LGHDT and CDR2 YNNKEL (reference sequence). CDR3 length equals 15 residues. V was pared by 1 base and J by 0 bases, with 3 bases of the junction left unmatched. CDR3 sequence reads: CASSQAGGSSYEQYF. The CDR3 DNA reads as TGTGCCAGCAGCCAAGCTGGCGGGAGCTCCTACGAGCAGTACTTC.

The V gene is TRBV7-6, the J gene TRBJ1-1; no reliable D call. Trimming removed 1 base from V and 8 bases from J, with 8 bases in between. From germline, CDR1 is SGHVS and CDR2 FNYEAQ. The CDR3 contains 12 residues. For the CDR3, the DNA is TGTGCCAGCAGCTTAGAACGAGGGGAAGCTTTCTTT. Its translation: CASSLERGEAFF.

This clone appeared a single time. V and J are TRBV11-1 and TRBJ2-1; D gene uncertain. The CDR3 length is 12 residues. With 2 bases removed from V and 8 bases from J, the gap between germline ends came to 7 bases. Germline V gives CDR1 SGHAT, CDR2 FQDESV (reference sequence). The CDR3 reads CASSLFGDEQFF. CDR3 bases: TGTGCCAGCAGCTTATTTGGAGATGAGCAGTTCTTC.

The V gene is TRBV3-1 (or the pseudogene TRBV3-2), the J gene TRBJ1-4; tentatively, D is TRBD1 (6 bases). The V and J ends lost 3 bases and 7 bases respectively, with 18 bases between them. The germline V gene encodes CDR1 LGHDT and CDR2 YNNKEL (reference sequence). The CDR3 totals 16 residues. CDR3: CASSQADRSNTEKLFF. DNA for the CDR3: TGTGCCAGCAGCCAGGCCGACAGGAGCAATACTGAAAAACTGTTTTTT.

V gene TRBV18 combines with J gene TRBJ1-5; TRBD1 agrees at 9 bases. The V gene's germline CDR1 is KGHSH and CDR2 LQKENI. With 3 bases clipped from V and 0 bases from J, the junction kept 3 bases outside the gene matches. This CDR3 is 16 amino acids long. The CDR3 region has the DNA TGTGCCAGCTCACCTGGGACAGGGCTTAGCAATCAGCCCCAGCATTTT. This translates into CASSPGTGLSNQPQHF.

The genes are TRBV19 and TRBJ1-1; D is uncertain. Germline-derived CDR1 and CDR2 are LNHDA and SQIVND (reference sequence). The CDR3 runs 16 residues. The V end lost 2 bases, the J end lost 4 bases, and 17 bases lay between the germline ends. The CDR3 spells CASSIPSPADSTEAFF. DNA for the CDR3: TGTGCCAGTAGTATACCCTCCCCCGCCGACTCCACTGAAGCTTTCTTT.

The rearrangement joins TRBV6-5 to TRBJ1-1; 7 bases are a match to TRBD1. Trimming took 3 bases from V and 0 from J; bases not matched to a gene: 4. CDR3 length equals 15 residues. Germline CDR1 MNHEY, CDR2 SVGAGI. The CDR3 nucleotides read TGTGCCAGCAGTTATCAACAGGGGCTGAACACTGAAGCTTTCTTT. It encodes CASSYQQGLNTEAFF.

The genes are TRBV11-2 and TRBJ2-1; TRBD1 agrees at 11 bases. The CDR3 sequence is 15 residues long. From germline, CDR1 is SGHAT and CDR2 FQNNGV. Losses at the gene ends were 3 bases for V and 8 bases for J; bases not matched to a gene: 6. CDR3 residues: CASSLDRGLIYEQFF. Written as DNA, the CDR3 is TGTGCCAGCAGCTTGGACAGGGGGCTAATATATGAGCAGTTCTTC.